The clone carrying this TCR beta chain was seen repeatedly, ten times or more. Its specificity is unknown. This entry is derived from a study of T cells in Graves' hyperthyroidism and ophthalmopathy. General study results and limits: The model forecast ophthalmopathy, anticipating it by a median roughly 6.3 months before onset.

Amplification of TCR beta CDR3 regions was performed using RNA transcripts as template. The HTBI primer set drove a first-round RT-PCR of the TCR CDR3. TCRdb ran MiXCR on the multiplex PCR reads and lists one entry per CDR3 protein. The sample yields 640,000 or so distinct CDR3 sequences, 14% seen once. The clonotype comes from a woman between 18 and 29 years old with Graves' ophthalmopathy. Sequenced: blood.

The CDR3 region has the DNA TGTGCCACCATAGGACTTAGAAATGAGCAGTTCTTC. Translation: CATIGLRNEQFF. The chain links TRBV24-1 to TRBJ2-1; tentative D call: TRBD2 (5 bases). V was cut by 8 bases and J by 7 bases, with 11 bases left in between. This CDR3 is 12 amino acids long. Germline V gene lookup returns CDR1 KGHDR and CDR2 SFDVKD.